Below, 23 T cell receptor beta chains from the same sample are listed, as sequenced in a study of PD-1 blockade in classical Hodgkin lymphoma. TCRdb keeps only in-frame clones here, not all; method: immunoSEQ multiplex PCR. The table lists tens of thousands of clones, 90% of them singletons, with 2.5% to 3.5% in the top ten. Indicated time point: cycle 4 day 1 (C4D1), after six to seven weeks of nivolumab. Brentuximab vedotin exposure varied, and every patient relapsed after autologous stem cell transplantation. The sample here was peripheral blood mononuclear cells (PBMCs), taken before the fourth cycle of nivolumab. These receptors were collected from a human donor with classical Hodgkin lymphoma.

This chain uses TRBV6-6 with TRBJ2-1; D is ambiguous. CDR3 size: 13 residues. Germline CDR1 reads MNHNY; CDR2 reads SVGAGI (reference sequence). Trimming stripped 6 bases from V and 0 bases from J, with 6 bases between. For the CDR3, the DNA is TGTGCCAGCAGGGAGAGCTCCTACAATGAGCAGTTCTTC. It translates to CASRESSYNEQFF.

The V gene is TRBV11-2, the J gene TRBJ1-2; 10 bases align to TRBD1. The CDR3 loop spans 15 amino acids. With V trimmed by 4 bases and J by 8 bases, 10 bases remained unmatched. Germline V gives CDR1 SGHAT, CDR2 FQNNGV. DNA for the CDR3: TGTGCCAGCAGCTCGAACACAGACAGGGGGCGAGGCTACACCTTC. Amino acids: CASSSNTDRGRGYTF.

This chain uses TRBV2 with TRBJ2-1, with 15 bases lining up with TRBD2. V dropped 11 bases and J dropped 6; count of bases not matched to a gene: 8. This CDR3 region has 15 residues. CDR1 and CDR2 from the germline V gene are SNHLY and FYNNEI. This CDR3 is CALPGLAGGLNEQFF. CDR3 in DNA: TGTGCCCTTCCGGGACTAGCGGGGGGCCTCAATGAGCAGTTCTTC.

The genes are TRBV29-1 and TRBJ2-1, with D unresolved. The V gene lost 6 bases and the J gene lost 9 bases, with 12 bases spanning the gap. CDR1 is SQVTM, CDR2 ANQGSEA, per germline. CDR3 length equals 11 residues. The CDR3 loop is CSVHPTVEQFF. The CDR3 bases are TGCAGCGTGCATCCCACGGTTGAGCAGTTCTTC.

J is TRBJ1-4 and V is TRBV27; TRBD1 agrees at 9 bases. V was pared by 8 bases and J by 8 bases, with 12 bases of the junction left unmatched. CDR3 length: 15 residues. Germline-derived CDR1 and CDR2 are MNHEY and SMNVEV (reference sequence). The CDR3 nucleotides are TGTGCCAGCTCGCCCGGACAGGGGTGGTACGAAAAACTGTTTTTT. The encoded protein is CASSPGQGWYEKLFF.

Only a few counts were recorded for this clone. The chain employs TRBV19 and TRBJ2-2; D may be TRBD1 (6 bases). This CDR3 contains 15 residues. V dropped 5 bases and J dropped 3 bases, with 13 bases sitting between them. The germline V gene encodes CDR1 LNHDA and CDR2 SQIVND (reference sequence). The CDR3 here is CASSPWQGYTGELFF. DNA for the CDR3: TGTGCCAGTAGTCCCTGGCAGGGGTACACCGGGGAGCTGTTTTTT.

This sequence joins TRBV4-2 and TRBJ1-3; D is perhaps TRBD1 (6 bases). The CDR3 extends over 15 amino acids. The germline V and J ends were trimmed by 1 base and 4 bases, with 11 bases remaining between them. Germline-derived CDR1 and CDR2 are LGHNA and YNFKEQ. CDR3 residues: CASSQVQGQGNTIYF. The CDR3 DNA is TGTGCCAGCAGCCAAGTGCAGGGGCAGGGAAACACCATATATTTT.

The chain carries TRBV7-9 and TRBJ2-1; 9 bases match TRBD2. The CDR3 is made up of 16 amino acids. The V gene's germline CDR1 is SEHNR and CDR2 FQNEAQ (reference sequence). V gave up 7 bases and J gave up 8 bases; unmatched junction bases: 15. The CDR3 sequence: CASTFYSGGLSDEQFF. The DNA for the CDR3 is TGTGCCAGCACCTTCTACAGCGGGGGGCTGAGCGATGAGCAGTTCTTC.

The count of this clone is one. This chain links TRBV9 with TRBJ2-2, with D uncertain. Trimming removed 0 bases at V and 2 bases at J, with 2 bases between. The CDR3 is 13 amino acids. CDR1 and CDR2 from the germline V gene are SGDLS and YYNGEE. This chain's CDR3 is CASSVGNTGELFF. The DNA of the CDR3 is TGTGCCAGCAGCGTAGGAAACACCGGGGAGCTGTTTTTT.

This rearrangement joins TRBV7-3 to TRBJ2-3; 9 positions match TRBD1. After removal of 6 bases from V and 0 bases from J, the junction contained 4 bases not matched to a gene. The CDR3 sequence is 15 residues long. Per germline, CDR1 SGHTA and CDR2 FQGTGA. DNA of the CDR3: TGTGCCAGCAGTTGGACAGGGGCCAGCACAGATACGCAGTATTTT. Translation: CASSWTGASTDTQYF. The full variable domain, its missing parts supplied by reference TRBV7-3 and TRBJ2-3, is GAGVSQTPSNKVTEKGKYVELRCDPISGHTALYWYRQSLGQGPEFLIYFQGTGAADDSGLPNDRFFAVRPEGSVSTLKIQRTERGDSAVYLCASSWTGASTDTQYFGPGTRLTVL.

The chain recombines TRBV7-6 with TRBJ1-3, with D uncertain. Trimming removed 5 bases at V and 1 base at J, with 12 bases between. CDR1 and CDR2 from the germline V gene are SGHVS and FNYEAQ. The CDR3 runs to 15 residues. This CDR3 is CASSPVTLSGNTIYF. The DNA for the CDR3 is TGTGCCAGCAGCCCTGTGACACTTTCTGGAAACACCATATATTTT.

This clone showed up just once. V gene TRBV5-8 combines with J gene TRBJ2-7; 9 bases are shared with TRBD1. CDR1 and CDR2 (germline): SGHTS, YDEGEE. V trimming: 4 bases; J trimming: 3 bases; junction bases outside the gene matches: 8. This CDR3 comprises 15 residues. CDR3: CASSPPDRGNYEQYF. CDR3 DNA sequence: TGTGCCAGCAGCCCCCCGGACAGGGGAAACTACGAGCAGTACTTC. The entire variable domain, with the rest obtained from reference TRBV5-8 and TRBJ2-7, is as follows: EAGVTQSPTHLIKTRGQQATLRCSPISGHTSVYWYQQALGLGLQFLLWYDEGEERNRGNFPPRFSGRQFPNYSSELNVNALELEDSALYLCASSPPDRGNYEQYFGPGTRLTVT.

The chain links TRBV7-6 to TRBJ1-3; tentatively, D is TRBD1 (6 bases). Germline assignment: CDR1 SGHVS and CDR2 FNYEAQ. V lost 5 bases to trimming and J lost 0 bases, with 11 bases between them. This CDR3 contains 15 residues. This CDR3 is CASSVDSLSGNTIYF. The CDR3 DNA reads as TGTGCCAGCAGCGTGGACAGTCTCTCTGGAAACACCATATATTTT.

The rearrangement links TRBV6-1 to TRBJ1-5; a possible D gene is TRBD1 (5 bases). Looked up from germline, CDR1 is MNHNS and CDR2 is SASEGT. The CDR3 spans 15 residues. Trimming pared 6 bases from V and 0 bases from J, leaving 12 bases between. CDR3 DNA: TGTGCCAGCAGACACGACAGAAATAGCAATCAGCCCCAGCATTTT. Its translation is CASRHDRNSNQPQHF.

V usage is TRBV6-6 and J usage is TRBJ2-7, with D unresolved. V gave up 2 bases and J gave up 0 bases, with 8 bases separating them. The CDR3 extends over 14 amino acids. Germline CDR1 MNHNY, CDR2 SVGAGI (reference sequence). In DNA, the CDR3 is TGTGCCAGCAGTTACCGCAGTGACTCCTACGAGCAGTACTTC. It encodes CASSYRSDSYEQYF.

In nucleotides, the CDR3 is TGTGCCAGCAGCCCCTACAGGGGTCCTTCCTACGAGCAGTACTTC. Amino acids: CASSPYRGPSYEQYF. This chain joins TRBV5-6 and TRBJ2-7, with 7 bases that match TRBD1. This CDR3 is built from 15 residues. V trimming: 4 bases; J trimming: 1 base; junction bases outside the gene matches: 8. CDR1 is SGHDT and CDR2 is YYEEEE in the germline V gene.

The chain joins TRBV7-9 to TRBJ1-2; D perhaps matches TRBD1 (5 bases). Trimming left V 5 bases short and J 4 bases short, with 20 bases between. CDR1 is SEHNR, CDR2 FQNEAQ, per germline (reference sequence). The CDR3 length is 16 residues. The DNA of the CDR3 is TGTGCCAGCAGCCTCGGGGGGGACGGAGTTTCCTATGGCTACACCTTC. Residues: CASSLGGDGVSYGYTF.

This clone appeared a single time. The CDR3 nucleotides are TGTGCCAGCAGGGATCGGGGGATGGAGACCCAGTACTTC. Translated: CASRDRGMETQYF. The chain combines TRBV4-2 with TRBJ2-5; a possible D gene is TRBD2 (6 bases). CDR3 length: 13 residues. Germline V gene lookup returns CDR1 LGHNA and CDR2 YNFKEQ. The germline V and J ends were trimmed by 6 bases and 5 bases, with 13 bases remaining between them.

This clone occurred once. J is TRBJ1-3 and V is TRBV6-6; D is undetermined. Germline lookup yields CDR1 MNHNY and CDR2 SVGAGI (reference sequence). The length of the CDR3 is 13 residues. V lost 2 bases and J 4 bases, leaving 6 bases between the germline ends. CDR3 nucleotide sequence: TGTGCCAGCAGTTACACAGACGGAAACACCATATATTTT. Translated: CASSYTDGNTIYF.

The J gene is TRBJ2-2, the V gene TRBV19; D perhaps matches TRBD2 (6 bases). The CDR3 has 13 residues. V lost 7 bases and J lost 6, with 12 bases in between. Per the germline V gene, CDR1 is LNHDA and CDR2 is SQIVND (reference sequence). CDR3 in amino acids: CASTSTGAGELFF. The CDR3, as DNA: TGTGCCAGTACCAGCACGGGGGCCGGGGAGCTGTTTTTT. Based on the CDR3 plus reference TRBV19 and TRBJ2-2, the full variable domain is DGGITQSPKYLFRKEGQNVTLSCEQNLNHDAMYWYRQDPGQGLRLIYYSQIVNDFQKGDIAEGYSVSREKKESFPLTVTSAQKNPTAFYLCASTSTGAGELFFGEGSRLTVL.

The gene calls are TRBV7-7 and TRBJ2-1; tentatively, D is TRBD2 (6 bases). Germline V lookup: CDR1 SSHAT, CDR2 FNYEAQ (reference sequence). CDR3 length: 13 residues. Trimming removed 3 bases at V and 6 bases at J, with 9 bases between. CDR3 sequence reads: CASSLASANEQFF. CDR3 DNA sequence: TGTGCCAGCAGCTTGGCTAGCGCCAATGAGCAGTTCTTC.

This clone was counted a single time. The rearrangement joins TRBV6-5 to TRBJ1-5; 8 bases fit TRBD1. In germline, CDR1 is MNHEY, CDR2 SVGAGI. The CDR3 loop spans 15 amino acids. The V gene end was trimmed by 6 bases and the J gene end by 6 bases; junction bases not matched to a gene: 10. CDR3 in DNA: TGTGCCAGCAGCCCCGGGACAGGCCCAATTCAGCCCCAGCATTTT. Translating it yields CASSPGTGPIQPQHF.

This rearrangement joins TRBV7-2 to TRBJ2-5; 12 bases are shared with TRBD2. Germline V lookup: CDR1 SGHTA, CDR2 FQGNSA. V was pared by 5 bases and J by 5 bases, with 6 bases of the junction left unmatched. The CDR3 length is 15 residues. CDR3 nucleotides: TGTGCCAGCAGCCCTAGCGGGGGGGCCTGGGAGACCCAGTACTTC. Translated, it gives CASSPSGGAWETQYF.